This TCR beta chain was recovered during a study of blood T cells in healthy people across ages. Of note for this clonotype: Its target is not known.

Primed by a sample-barcoded 5' primer and a J-beta primer mix, a second PCR proceeded for 7 to 11 cycles. TCRdb used MiXCR to reprocess the 5' RACE reads, holding one entry per CDR3 protein. The table includes about 640,000 distinct CDR3 sequences, about 54% detected once. Findings and limits, study-wide: Expanded clonotype changes were possibly confounded by unknown donor CMV status.

This CDR3 has 13 residues. Germline lookup yields CDR1 SGHAT and CDR2 FQNNGV. Source material: blood. The sequence derives from a man in his 60s in good health. The V and J genes are TRBV11-2 and TRBJ1-5, with D perhaps matching TRBD1 (5 bases). The CDR3 protein is CSCQGQAGQPQHF. The CDR3 DNA follows: TGTTCCTGTCAGGGCCAGGCGGGTCAGCCCCAGCATTTT.